These T cell receptor beta chains were read from a single sample in a study of T cell changes during pregnancy in multiple sclerosis. Method: immunoSEQ multiplex PCR; TCRdb's copy keeps in-frame clones and lacks some. Among about 30,000 clones listed, approximately 91% were seen once. The material sequenced was peripheral blood, taken in the second trimester of pregnancy. These receptors originate from a female donor in good health, enrolled as a control in a pregnancy study. The CDR3 runs from the conserved cysteine through the conserved F or W. Each record gives: V gene, J gene, D gene, clone size, CDR3 protein, CDR3 DNA. D genes are given only for firm matches. Expanded clones get a size class; other rows say once, few or many, or leave the size out.

TRBV2,TRBJ1-5,-,-,CASSDVRGGGNQPQHF,TGTGCCAGCAGTGACGTCCGCGGGGGAGGCAATCAGCCCCAGCATTTT
TRBV4-2,TRBJ2-7,TRBD1,-,CASSQGQGWEQYF,TGTGCCAGCAGCCAAGGACAGGGATGGGAGCAGTACTTC
TRBV30,TRBJ2-3,TRBD2,once,CAWDLLAGGRDTQYF,TGTGCCTGGGACTTACTAGCGGGAGGCCGAGATACGCAGTATTTT
TRBV7-2,TRBJ2-3,TRBD2,-,CASSPPRGVSETQYF,TGTGCCAGCAGCCCTCCACGGGGGGTTAGCGAGACGCAGTATTTT
TRBV9,TRBJ2-3,-,-,CASSGGEEDTQYF,TGTGCCAGCAGCGGGGGGGAGGAAGATACGCAGTATTTT
TRBV7-3,TRBJ2-3,TRBD2,-,CASSRGTSGGAAGTQYF,TGTGCCAGCAGCCGGGGGACTAGCGGGGGGGCCGCTGGTACGCAGTATTTT
TRBV9,TRBJ2-4,-,-,CASSAGPGSNIQYF,TGTGCCAGCAGCGCAGGACCGGGATCTAACATTCAGTACTTC
TRBV7-2,TRBJ1-1,TRBD1,once,CASSQQGERAFF,TGTGCCAGCAGCCAACAGGGGGAGAGGGCTTTCTTT
TRBV10-2,TRBJ2-5,TRBD2,once,CASSESGLAGGPFAETQYF,TGCGCCAGCAGTGAGTCAGGACTAGCGGGGGGGCCTTTCGCGGAGACCCAGTACTTC
TRBV2,TRBJ2-3,TRBD2,-,CASRRAGGITDTQYF,TGTGCCAGCCGTAGAGCGGGAGGGATCACAGATACGCAGTATTTT
TRBV5-6,TRBJ2-3,-,-,CASSLGAYTDTQYF,TGTGCCAGCAGCTTGGGCGCCTACACAGATACGCAGTATTTT
TRBV6-5,TRBJ1-4,TRBD1,-,CASSHRGQAYEKLFF,TGTGCCAGCAGTCATCGGGGACAGGCTTATGAAAAACTGTTTTTT
TRBV30,TRBJ2-7,TRBD2,-,CAWAPQREGPQYF,TGTGCCTGGGCCCCTCAACGGGAGGGCCCTCAGTACTTC
TRBV28,TRBJ1-4,-,-,CASRDDSGDNEKLFF,TGTGCCAGCAGAGACGACAGCGGGGATAATGAAAAACTGTTTTTT
TRBV9,TRBJ2-3,TRBD2,-,CASSVGVSGGLTDTQYF,TGTGCCAGCAGCGTAGGGGTTAGCGGGGGCCTCACAGATACGCAGTATTTT
TRBV4-2,TRBJ2-5,TRBD2,-,CASSSGTSGFQETQYF,TGTGCCAGCAGCTCCGGGACTAGCGGATTCCAAGAGACCCAGTACTTC
TRBV5-8,TRBJ1-2,-,-,CASSLGLLNYGYTF,TGTGCCAGCAGCTTGGGACTACTCAACTATGGCTACACCTTC
TRBV2,TRBJ2-7,-,-,CASSADYPYEQYF,TGTGCCAGCAGTGCAGACTACCCCTACGAGCAGTACTTC
TRBV10-3,TRBJ1-2,TRBD1,-,CAISDQARQGYGYTF,TGTGCCATCAGTGACCAGGCACGACAGGGCTATGGCTACACCTTC
TRBV20-1,TRBJ2-7,-,-,CSAGRTNEQYF,TGCAGTGCCGGTAGGACAAACGAGCAGTACTTC
TRBV7-2,TRBJ1-5,-,-,CASSSAGAPPYSNQPQHF,TGTGCCAGCAGCTCTGCAGGGGCCCCTCCTTATAGCAATCAGCCCCAGCATTTT
TRBV6-1,TRBJ1-2,TRBD1,-,CASSAGTGLNYGYTF,TGTGCCAGCAGTGCAGGGACAGGGCTTAACTATGGCTACACCTTC
TRBV14,TRBJ2-5,TRBD2,-,CASSRVAGGTETQYF,TGTGCCAGCAGCCGGGTAGCGGGAGGGACGGAGACCCAGTACTTC
TRBV5-1,TRBJ1-6,TRBD1,-,CASSTYHGQGRSPLHF,TGCGCCAGCAGCACCTACCACGGACAGGGGAGGTCACCCCTCCACTTT
TRBV29-1,TRBJ1-2,TRBD1,-,CSVGTGGERYTF,TGCAGCGTGGGGACAGGGGGCGAACGCTACACCTTC
TRBV5-1,TRBJ1-4,-,-,CASSPGGGHEKLFF,TGCGCCAGCAGCCCGGGGGGGGGCCATGAAAAACTGTTTTTT
TRBV6-1,TRBJ1-2,-,once,CASSVTRRINYGYTF,TGTGCCAGCAGCGTAACCCGCAGGATTAACTATGGCTACACCTTC
TRBV5-1,TRBJ2-7,-,-,CASSLVDSYEQYF,TGCGCCAGCAGCTTGGTGGACAGCTACGAGCAGTACTTC
TRBV4-2,TRBJ1-2,-,-,CASSQGETLDYGYTF,TGTGCCAGCAGCCAAGGGGAGACGCTCGACTATGGCTACACCTTC
TRBV7-6,TRBJ1-1,-,-,CASLRTVMNTEAFF,TGTGCCAGCTTGAGAACAGTAATGAACACTGAAGCTTTCTTT
TRBV5-1,TRBJ2-7,TRBD2,-,CASSFRTSGRDARDYEQYF,TGCGCCAGCAGCTTCCGGACTAGCGGGAGGGATGCCCGAGACTACGAGCAGTACTTC
TRBV10-3,TRBJ1-5,TRBD1,-,CAISDVGQGDQPQHF,TGTGCCATCAGTGATGTTGGACAGGGCGATCAGCCCCAGCATTTT
TRBV6-5,TRBJ2-7,TRBD1,-,CASRQGQGRTYEQYF,TGTGCCAGCAGACAGGGACAGGGGAGAACCTACGAGCAGTACTTC
TRBV19,TRBJ2-6,TRBD1,-,CASRDRVKANVLTF,TGTGCCAGTAGAGACAGGGTCAAGGCCAACGTCCTGACTTTC
TRBV10-1,TRBJ1-1,-,-,CASSEGQNTEAFF,TGCGCCAGCAGCGAGGGACAGAACACTGAAGCTTTCTTT
TRBV9,TRBJ2-5,TRBD1,-,CASSGTGAKTQYF,TGTGCCAGCAGCGGGACAGGAGCTAAGACCCAGTACTTC